This T cell receptor (beta chain) was sequenced in a study of cytomegalovirus exposure and HLA in healthy donors. Looking at the study overall: The Caucasian-associated ancestry cluster held roughly 81% of approximately 400 genotyped donors. Study results and limitations: No immune exposure information besides CMV serostatus was available. Highest at DRB1 and lowest at HLA-C, TCR association rates differed among HLA loci in a later analysis.

Researchers ran the PCR with 60 Vbeta and 13 Jbeta primers. Generated by immunoSEQ multiplex PCR, the TCRdb table keeps only in-frame clones and is missing some. The data hold about 98,000 clones, with around three quarters observed a single time. With regard to this clone: Its antigen is unidentified.

The V end lost 2 bases, the J end lost 8 bases, and 8 bases lay between the germline ends. This CDR3 has 12 residues. Per the germline V gene, CDR1 is SGHNT and CDR2 is YYREEE (reference sequence). Sequenced material: PBMCs. The chain couples TRBV5-4 to TRBJ2-1; tentatively, D is TRBD2 (7 bases). The sequence was collected from a man in his sixties in good health and CMV-seropositive. DNA of the CDR3: TGTGCCAGCAGCTTCGGGGGGCATGAGCAGTTCTTC. Encoded protein: CASSFGGHEQFF. The full variable domain, completed using reference TRBV5-4 and TRBJ2-1, is ETGVTQSPTHLIKTRGQQVTLRCSSQSGHNTVSWYQQALGQGPQFIFQYYREEENGRGNFPPRFSGLQFPNYSSELNVNALELDDSALYLCASSFGGHEQFFGPGTRLTVL.